Below, 2 T cell receptor beta chains from the same sample are listed, as sequenced in a study of blood T cell repertoires in COVID-19. TCRdb's copy holds only in-frame clones and misses some; the assay was immunoSEQ multiplex PCR. Of approximately 300,000 clones in the sample, 90% were seen once. Sequencing input: PBMCs or T cells enriched from blood (not recorded which). These receptors all stem from a young woman with acute COVID-19.

This chain connects TRBV28 to TRBJ1-4; 8 nucleotides agree with TRBD1. This CDR3 has 15 amino acids. Germline CDR1 is MDHEN and CDR2 is SYDVKM. With 7 bases clipped from V and 8 bases from J, the junction kept 12 bases outside the gene matches. Written as DNA, the CDR3 is TGTGCCAGCACCGAACCAGGGGGCTTGGAGGAAAAACTGTTTTTT. It codes for CASTEPGGLEEKLFF. Combining the CDR3 with reference TRBV28 and TRBJ1-4 gives the whole variable domain DVKVTQSSRYLVKRTGEKVFLECVQDMDHENMFWYRQDPGLGLRLIYFSYDVKMKEKGDIPEGYSVSREKKERFSLILESASTNQTSMYLCASTEPGGLEEKLFFGSGTQLSVL.

J is TRBJ1-3 and V is TRBV28, with 7 bases fitting TRBD1. The length of the CDR3 is 16 residues. The germline gives CDR1 MDHEN, CDR2 SYDVKM. V shed 6 bases, J shed 0 bases, and the junction held 8 bases outside the gene matches. DNA of the CDR3: TGTGCCAGCAGCTCTGGACAGGCTTTCTCTGGAAACACCATATATTTT. Translation gives CASSSGQAFSGNTIYF.